The TCR beta chain described here comes from a study of cytomegalovirus exposure and HLA in healthy donors. PCR was performed using 60 Vbeta and 13 Jbeta primers. TCRdb's table, derived via immunoSEQ multiplex PCR, lists solely in-frame clones and lacks some. The sample lists roughly 170,000 clones; roughly 88% were seen once. V was trimmed by 2 bases and J by 8 bases, leaving 16 bases between them. CDR1 is GTSNPN, CDR2 SVGIG, per germline (reference sequence). This CDR3 is built from 14 residues. This sequence joins TRBV30 and TRBJ2-1; a possible D gene is TRBD2 (5 bases). The origin of this receptor is a girl between 2 and 10 years old in good health and CMV-seropositive. The specimen sequenced was PBMCs. CDR3 sequence reads: CAWSLVSGGDEQFF. CDR3 coding DNA: TGTGCCTGGAGTCTAGTATCCGGAGGTGATGAGCAGTTCTTC.